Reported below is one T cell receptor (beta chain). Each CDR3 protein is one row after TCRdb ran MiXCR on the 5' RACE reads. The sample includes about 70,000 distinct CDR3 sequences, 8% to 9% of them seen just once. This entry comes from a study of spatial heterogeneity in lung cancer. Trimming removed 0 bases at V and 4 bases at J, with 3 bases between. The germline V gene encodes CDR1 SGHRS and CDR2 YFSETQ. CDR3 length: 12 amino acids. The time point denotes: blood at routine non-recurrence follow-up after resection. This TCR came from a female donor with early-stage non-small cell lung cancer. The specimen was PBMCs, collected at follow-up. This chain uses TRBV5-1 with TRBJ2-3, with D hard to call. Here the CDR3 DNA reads TGCGCCAGCAGCTTGGTGGCAGATACGCAGTATTTT. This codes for CASSLVADTQYF.